This is a list of T cell receptor beta chains from one sample in a study of blood T cells in healthy people across ages. MiXCR, applied by TCRdb to the 5' RACE reads, yields one record per CDR3 protein. The sample has some 760,000 distinct CDR3 sequences, just under 25% seen once. This same sample was also taken into another study, of T cells of mothers and their children.

The material sequenced was blood. The receptors were sampled from a boy between 10 and 17 years old in good health. Each CDR3 is given with its conserved first and last residue. A D gene is named only where the DNA matches it firmly. Expanded clones get a size class; other rows say once, few or many, or leave the size out.

V gene	clone size	D gene	J gene	CDR3 DNA	CDR3 protein
TRBV9	NA	NA	TRBJ2-7	TGTGCCAGCAGCGTAGGAAGAGAGACAGATTCCTACGAGCAGTACTTC	CASSVGRETDSYEQYF
TRBV10-3	NA	TRBD2	TRBJ2-5	TGTGCCATCAGTGAGTCGAGAGGTGGGCTAGCGGGAGCCAAGACCCAGTACTTC	CAISESRGGLAGAKTQYF
TRBV28	few	NA	TRBJ2-1	TGTGCCAGCAGTTCCCGCTCGGAACCTGAGCAGTTCTTC	CASSSRSEPEQFF
TRBV7-2	NA	NA	TRBJ2-7	TGTGCCAGCAGCTTGAGACAGGACACCGACTACGAGCAGTACTTC	CASSLRQDTDYEQYF
TRBV28	NA	NA	TRBJ2-1	TGCGCCAGCAGTTTCGGCAGGGGGAGGGATGAGCAGTTCTTC	CASSFGRGRDEQFF
TRBV6-5	few	TRBD2	TRBJ2-1	TGTGCCAGCAGTTACCCAACTAGCGGGAGATTTAATGAGCAGTTCTTC	CASSYPTSGRFNEQFF
TRBV5-1	NA	NA	TRBJ2-1	TGCGCCAGCAGCCCGGGAGAGGGAAACAATGAGCAGTTCTTC	CASSPGEGNNEQFF
TRBV5-1	few	TRBD2	TRBJ2-1	TGCGCCAGCAGGCCAACTCCGGGACTAGCGGTTATAGGAAGAGGCAATGAGCAGTTCTTC	CASRPTPGLAVIGRGNEQFF
TRBV7-9	few	NA	TRBJ2-7	TGTGCCAGCAGCCCCTTGGGGGGTTCCTCCTACGAGCAGTACTTC	CASSPLGGSSYEQYF
TRBV20-1	NA	TRBD2	TRBJ2-1	TGCAGTGCTCCTTGGGCGGGAGTTGGCAATGAGCAGTTCTTC	CSAPWAGVGNEQFF
TRBV20-1	few	TRBD2	TRBJ2-1	TGCAGTGCTGGGAGGGGATCCTACAATGAGCAGTTCTTC	CSAGRGSYNEQFF
TRBV4-1	NA	NA	TRBJ2-7	NA	CASSQGSLRARPYEQYF
TRBV7-9	once	TRBD1	TRBJ2-7	TGTGCCAGCAGCTCGGGGACAGGGTGGTCCGAGCAGTACTTC	CASSSGTGWSEQYF
TRBV3-1	many	NA	TRBJ2-7	TGTGCCAGCAGCCAGGGGTCGCCCTACGAGCAGTACTTC	CASSQGSPYEQYF
TRBV11-3	few	NA	TRBJ2-2	TGTGCCAGCAGTTTCTTGCTGCTTTCCGGCCGCGGCACCGGGGAGCTGTTTTTT	CASSFLLLSGRGTGELFF
TRBV5-1	few	NA	TRBJ2-6	TGCGCCAGCAGCATAGACAGCAGCTCTGGGGCCAACGTCCTGACTTTC	CASSIDSSSGANVLTF
TRBV6-2/TRBV6-3	NA	TRBD1	TRBJ2-7	TGTGCCAGCAGTTACTCGACAGGGGGGACCTACGAGCAGTACTTC	CASSYSTGGTYEQYF
TRBV7-9	few	TRBD2	TRBJ2-1	TGTGCCAGCAGCTTATCACTAGCGGGGGTTCATGAGCAGTTCTTC	CASSLSLAGVHEQFF
TRBV28	few	NA	TRBJ2-3	TGTGCCAGCAGGTTAGCTTCCACAGATACGCAGTATTTT	CASRLASTDTQYF
TRBV12-3/TRBV12-4	NA	NA	TRBJ2-6	TGTGCCAGCAGCCCGACTCTTGGGGCCAACGTCCTGACTTTC	CASSPTLGANVLTF
TRBV7-6	NA	NA	TRBJ2-1	TGTGCCAGCAGCCCCACCGTAGGGGGTAATGAGCAGTTCTTC	CASSPTVGGNEQFF
TRBV12-5	NA	NA	TRBJ2-7	TGTGCTAGTGGTTTGGTGGGACTCTCCTACGAGCAGTACTTC	CASGLVGLSYEQYF